The TCR beta chain described here comes from a study of beta chain features in type 1 diabetes. This clone was seen only a few times. Every isolated RNA sample was fully reverse transcribed, so sequencing captured expressed TCRB transcripts. Profiling relied on immunoSEQ multiplex PCR, and the TCRdb table lists in-frame clones only, not all of them. The data hold roughly 400,000 clones, with roughly 15% observed a single time. The CDR3 has 13 amino acids. Germline trimming cut 7 bases from V and 2 bases from J; bases unmatched to any gene: 2. Germline CDR1 and CDR2: GTSNPN and SVGIG (reference sequence).

Sequencing was carried out using naive CD4+ T cells from blood. The genes are TRBV30 and TRBJ2-6; 7 bases are a match to TRBD1. This clonotype was sampled from a woman aged 18 to 35 in good health. The CDR3 is CALTGAGANVLTF. As DNA, the CDR3 is TGTGCCTTAACAGGGGCTGGGGCCAACGTCCTGACTTTC.